The clone carrying this T cell receptor beta chain showed up just a few times. The length of the CDR3 is 18 residues. Per germline, CDR1 SGHRS and CDR2 YFSETQ. The ends lost 2 bases at V and 5 bases at J; junction bases unmatched: 15. This entry is derived from a study of early T cells in non-severe SARS-CoV-2 infection. Study in general: Alpha and beta chains were unpaired, from unsorted whole-blood bulk RNA.

Individually, cDNA molecules had unique molecular identifiers attached to them. Each CDR3 protein gets one entry after TCRdb re-called the 5' RACE reads with MiXCR. The table records more than 50,000 distinct CDR3 sequences, over 10% of them present only once. The TCR originated in an adult who was a healthcare worker with PCR-confirmed SARS-CoV-2 infection or an uninfected control (not recorded which). The source material was whole blood. V is TRBV5-1 and J is TRBJ2-2; 7 positions agree with TRBD2. The CDR3: CASSLTLSSGIQTGELFF. In DNA form, the CDR3 reads TGCGCCAGCAGCTTAACCCTCTCTAGCGGAATACAAACCGGGGAGCTGTTTTTT.